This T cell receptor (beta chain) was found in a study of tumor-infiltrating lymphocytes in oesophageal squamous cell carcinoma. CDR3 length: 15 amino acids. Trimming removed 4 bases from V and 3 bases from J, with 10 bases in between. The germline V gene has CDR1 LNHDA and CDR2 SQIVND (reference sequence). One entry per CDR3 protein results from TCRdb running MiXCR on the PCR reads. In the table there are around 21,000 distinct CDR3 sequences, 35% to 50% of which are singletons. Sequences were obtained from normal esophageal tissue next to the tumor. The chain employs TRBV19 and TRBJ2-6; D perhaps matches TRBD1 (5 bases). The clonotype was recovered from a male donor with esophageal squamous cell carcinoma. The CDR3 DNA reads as TGTGCCAGTAGTAACTTGCAGGGTGGGGCCAACGTCCTGACTTTC. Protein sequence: CASSNLQGGANVLTF.